This T cell receptor beta chain was retrieved from a study of blood T cell repertoires in COVID-19. Study at large: Acute and convalescent COVID-19 specimens originated in the United States, Italy and Spain.

Losses at the gene ends were 6 bases for V and 9 bases for J; bases not matched to a gene: 5. The V gene's germline CDR1 is MNHEY and CDR2 SMNVEV (reference sequence). The CDR3 has 13 residues. Profiling relied on immunoSEQ multiplex PCR, and the TCRdb table lists in-frame clones only, not all of them. This sample has 150,000 to 200,000 clones; around nine tenths occur once, and the top ten carry around 0.77%. The age range of participants was 18 to 89 years, with residence in about two dozen US areas. Source material: PBMCs or T cells enriched from blood (not recorded which). The origin of this receptor is a young woman who had recovered from COVID-19. The chain uses TRBV27 and TRBJ1-6; 7 positions match TRBD1. CDR3 in amino acids: CASRTGDRSPLHF. The DNA for the CDR3 is TGTGCCAGCAGAACAGGGGACCGTTCACCCCTCCACTTT.